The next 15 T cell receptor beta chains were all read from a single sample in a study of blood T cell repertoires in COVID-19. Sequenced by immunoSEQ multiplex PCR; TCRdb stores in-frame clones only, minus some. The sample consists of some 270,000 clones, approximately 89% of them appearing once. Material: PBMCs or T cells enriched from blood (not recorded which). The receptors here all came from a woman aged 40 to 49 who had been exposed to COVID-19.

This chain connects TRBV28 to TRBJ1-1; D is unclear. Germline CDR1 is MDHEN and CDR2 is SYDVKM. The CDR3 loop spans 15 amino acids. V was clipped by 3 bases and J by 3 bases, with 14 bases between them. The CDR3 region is CASSFPAGGDTEAFF. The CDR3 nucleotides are TGTGCCAGCAGTTTTCCAGCGGGTGGGGACACTGAAGCTTTCTTT.

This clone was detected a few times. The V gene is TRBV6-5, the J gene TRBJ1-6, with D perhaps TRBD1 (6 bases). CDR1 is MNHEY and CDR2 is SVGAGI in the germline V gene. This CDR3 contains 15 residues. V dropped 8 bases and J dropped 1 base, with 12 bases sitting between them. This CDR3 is CASHLTGSYNSPLHF. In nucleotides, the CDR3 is TGTGCCAGCCACCTTACAGGGTCCTATAATTCACCCCTCCACTTT.

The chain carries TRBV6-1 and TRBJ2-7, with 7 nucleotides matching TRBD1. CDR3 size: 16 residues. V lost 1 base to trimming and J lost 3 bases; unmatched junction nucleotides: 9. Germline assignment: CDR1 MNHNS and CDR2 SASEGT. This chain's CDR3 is CASSEVVGDRYYEQYF. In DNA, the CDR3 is TGTGCCAGCAGTGAAGTAGTGGGGGACAGATACTACGAGCAGTACTTC.

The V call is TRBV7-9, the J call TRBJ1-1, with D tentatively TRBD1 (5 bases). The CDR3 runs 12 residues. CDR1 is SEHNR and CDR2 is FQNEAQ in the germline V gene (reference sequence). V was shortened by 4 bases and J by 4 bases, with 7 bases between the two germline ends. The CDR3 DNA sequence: TGTGCCAGCAGCTCGGGGGGCACTGAAGCTTTCTTT. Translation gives CASSSGGTEAFF.

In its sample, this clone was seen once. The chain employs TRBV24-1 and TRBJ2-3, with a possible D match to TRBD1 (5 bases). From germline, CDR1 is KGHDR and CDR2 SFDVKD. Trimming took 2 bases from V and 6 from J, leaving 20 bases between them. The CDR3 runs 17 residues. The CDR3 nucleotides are TGTGCCACCAGTGATTCCCGCCAAGCTGCAGGGTCGGATACGCAGTATTTT. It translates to CATSDSRQAAGSDTQYF.

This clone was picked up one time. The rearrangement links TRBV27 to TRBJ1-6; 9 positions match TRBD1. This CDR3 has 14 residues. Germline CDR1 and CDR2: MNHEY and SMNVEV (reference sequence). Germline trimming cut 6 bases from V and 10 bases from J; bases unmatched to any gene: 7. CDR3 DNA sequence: TGTGCCAGCAGATCGGGGACAGGGAACTCACCCCTCCACTTT. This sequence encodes CASRSGTGNSPLHF.

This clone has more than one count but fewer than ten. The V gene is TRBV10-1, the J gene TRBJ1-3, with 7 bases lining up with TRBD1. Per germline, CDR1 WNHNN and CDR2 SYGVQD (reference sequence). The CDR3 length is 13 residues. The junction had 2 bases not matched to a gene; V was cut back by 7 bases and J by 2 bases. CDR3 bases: TGCGCCAGCAAAGGGACAGCTGGAAACACCATATATTTT. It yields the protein CASKGTAGNTIYF.

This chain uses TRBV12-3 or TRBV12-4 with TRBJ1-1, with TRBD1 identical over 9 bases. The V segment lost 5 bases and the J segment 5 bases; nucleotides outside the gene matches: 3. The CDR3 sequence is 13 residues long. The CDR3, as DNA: TGTGCCAGCAGTCGAGGGACAGGGACTGAAGCTTTCTTT. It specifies CASSRGTGTEAFF.

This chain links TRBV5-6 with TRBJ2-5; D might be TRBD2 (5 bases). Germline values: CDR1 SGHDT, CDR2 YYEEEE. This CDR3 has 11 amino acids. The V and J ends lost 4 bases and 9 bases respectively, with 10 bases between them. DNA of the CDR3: TGTGCCAGCAGCCACAACGGGGCCCAGTACTTC. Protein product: CASSHNGAQYF.

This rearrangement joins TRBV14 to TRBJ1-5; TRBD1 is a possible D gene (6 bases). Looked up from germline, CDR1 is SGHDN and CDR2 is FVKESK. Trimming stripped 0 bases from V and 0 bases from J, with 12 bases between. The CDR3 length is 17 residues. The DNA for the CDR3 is TGTGCCAGCAGCCAAGAGGTCTGGACAGATAGCAATCAGCCCCAGCATTTT. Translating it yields CASSQEVWTDSNQPQHF. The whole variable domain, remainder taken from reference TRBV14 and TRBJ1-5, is EAGVTQFPSHSVIEKGQTVTLRCDPISGHDNLYWYRRVMGKEIKFLLHFVKESKQDESGMPNNRFLAERTGGTYSTLKVQPAELEDSGVYFCASSQEVWTDSNQPQHFGDGTRLSIL.

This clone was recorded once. CDR3 region: CASSLGGSGKDGYTF. Here the CDR3 DNA reads TGTGCCAGCAGCTTAGGGGGTTCAGGGAAGGATGGCTACACCTTC. The genes are TRBV13 and TRBJ1-2; D is possibly TRBD1 (5 bases). The CDR3 has 15 residues. V was shortened by 0 bases and J by 6 bases, with 14 bases between the two germline ends. CDR1 is PRHDT and CDR2 is FYEKMQ in the germline V gene (reference sequence). Supplemented by reference TRBV13 and TRBJ1-2, the full variable domain reads AAGVIQSPRHLIKEKRETATLKCYPIPRHDTVYWYQQGPGQDPQFLISFYEKMQSDKGSIPDRFSAQQFSDYHSELNMSSLELGDSALYFCASSLGGSGKDGYTFGSGTRLTVV.

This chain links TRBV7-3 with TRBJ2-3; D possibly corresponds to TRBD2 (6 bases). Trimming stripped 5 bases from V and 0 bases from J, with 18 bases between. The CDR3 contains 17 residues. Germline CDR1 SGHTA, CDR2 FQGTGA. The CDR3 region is CASSALGLQLSTDTQYF. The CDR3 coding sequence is TGTGCCAGCAGCGCCTTGGGACTCCAGCTGAGCACAGATACGCAGTATTTT.

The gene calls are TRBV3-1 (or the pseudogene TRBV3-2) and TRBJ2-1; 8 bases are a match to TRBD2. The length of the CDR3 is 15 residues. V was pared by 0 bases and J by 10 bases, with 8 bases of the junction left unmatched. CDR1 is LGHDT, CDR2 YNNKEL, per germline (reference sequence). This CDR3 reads CASSQEGQGLEEQFF. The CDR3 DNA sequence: TGTGCCAGCAGCCAAGAAGGCCAGGGACTAGAGGAGCAGTTCTTC.

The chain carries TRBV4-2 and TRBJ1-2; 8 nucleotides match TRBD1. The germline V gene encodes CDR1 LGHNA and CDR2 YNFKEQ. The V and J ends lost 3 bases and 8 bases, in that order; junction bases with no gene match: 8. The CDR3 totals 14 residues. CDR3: CASSHAGGLEGYTF. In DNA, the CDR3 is TGTGCCAGCAGCCACGCAGGGGGCCTGGAGGGCTACACCTTC.

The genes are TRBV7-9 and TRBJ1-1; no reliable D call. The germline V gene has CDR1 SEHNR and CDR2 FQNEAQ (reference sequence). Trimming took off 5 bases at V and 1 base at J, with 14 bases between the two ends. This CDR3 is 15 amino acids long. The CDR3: CASSRLRAGNTEAFF. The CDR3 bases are TGTGCCAGCAGCCGGCTACGAGCAGGGAACACTGAAGCTTTCTTT.